A selection of T cell receptor beta chains follows, all from one sample in a study of T cells in Graves' hyperthyroidism and ophthalmopathy. From the multiplex PCR reads, TCRdb called clonotypes with MiXCR, one entry per CDR3 protein. The table records 500,000 to 600,000 distinct CDR3 sequences, around 50% of them present only once. Sequencing used peripheral blood or thyroid tissue (not recorded which). These TCRs come from an adult woman with Graves' disease, either hyperthyroidism or ophthalmopathy (not recorded which). The CDR3 runs from the conserved cysteine through the conserved F or W. The order of the fields is J gene, V gene, CDR3 protein.

j_gene: TRBJ1-5; v_gene: TRBV2; CDR3aa: CASSDLGSNQPQHF
j_gene: TRBJ1-3; v_gene: TRBV20-1; CDR3aa: CSARSSGGVGNTIYF
j_gene: TRBJ2-7; v_gene: TRBV7-9; CDR3aa: CASSHQGDGTYEQYF
j_gene: TRBJ2-6; v_gene: TRBV20-1; CDR3aa: CSARQGLANSGANVLTF
j_gene: TRBJ1-5; v_gene: TRBV19; CDR3aa: CASSPGQRSNQPQHF
j_gene: TRBJ1-2; v_gene: TRBV7-2; CDR3aa: CASSPQGARNYGYTF
j_gene: TRBJ1-6; v_gene: TRBV7-9; CDR3aa: CASSPTGPGNSPLHF
j_gene: TRBJ2-7; v_gene: TRBV10-3; CDR3aa: CAIFCEGCYEQYF
j_gene: TRBJ2-7; v_gene: TRBV2; CDR3aa: CASSGKTIQRLVGSYEQYF
j_gene: TRBJ2-2; v_gene: TRBV7-9; CDR3aa: CASSFMGPGELFF
j_gene: TRBJ1-5; v_gene: TRBV12-3/TRBV12-4; CDR3aa: CASSPTLNQPQHF
j_gene: TRBJ2-2; v_gene: TRBV2; CDR3aa: CASSDEAVTNTGELFF
j_gene: TRBJ2-7; v_gene: TRBV7-9; CDR3aa: CASSRPSYEQYF
j_gene: TRBJ2-7; v_gene: TRBV6-5; CDR3aa: CASSYSGTSIYEQYF
j_gene: TRBJ1-2; v_gene: TRBV15; CDR3aa: CATSRRVRDLINGYTF